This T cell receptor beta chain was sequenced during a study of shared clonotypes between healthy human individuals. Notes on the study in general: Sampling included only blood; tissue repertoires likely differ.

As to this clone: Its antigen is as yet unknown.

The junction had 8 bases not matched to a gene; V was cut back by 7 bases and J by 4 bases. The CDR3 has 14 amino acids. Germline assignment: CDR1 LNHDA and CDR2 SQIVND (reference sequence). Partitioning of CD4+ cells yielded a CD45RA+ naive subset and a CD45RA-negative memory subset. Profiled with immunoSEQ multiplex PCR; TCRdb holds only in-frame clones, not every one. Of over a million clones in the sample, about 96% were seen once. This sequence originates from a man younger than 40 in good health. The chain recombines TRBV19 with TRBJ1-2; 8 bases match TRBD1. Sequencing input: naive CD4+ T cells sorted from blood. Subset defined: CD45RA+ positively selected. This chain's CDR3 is CASNPGQAAYGYTF. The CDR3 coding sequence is TGTGCCAGTAACCCGGGACAGGCAGCCTATGGCTACACCTTC.